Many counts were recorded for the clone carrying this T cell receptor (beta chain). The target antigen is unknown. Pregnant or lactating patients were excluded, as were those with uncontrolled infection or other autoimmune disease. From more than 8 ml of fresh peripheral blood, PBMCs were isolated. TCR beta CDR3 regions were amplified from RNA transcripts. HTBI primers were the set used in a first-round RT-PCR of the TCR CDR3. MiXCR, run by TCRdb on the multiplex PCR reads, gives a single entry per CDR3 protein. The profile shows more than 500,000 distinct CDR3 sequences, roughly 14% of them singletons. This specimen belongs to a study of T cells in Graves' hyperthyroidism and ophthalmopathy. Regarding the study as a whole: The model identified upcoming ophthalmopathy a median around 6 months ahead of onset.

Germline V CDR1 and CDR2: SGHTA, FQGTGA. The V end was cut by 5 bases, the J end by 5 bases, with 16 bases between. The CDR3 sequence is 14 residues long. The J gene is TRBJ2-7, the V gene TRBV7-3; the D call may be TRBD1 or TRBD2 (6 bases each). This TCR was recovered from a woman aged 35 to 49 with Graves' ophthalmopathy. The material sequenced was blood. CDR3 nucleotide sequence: TGTGCCAGCAGCACCCTTGGGGGGCTAGACGAGCAGTACTTC. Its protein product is CASSTLGGLDEQYF.